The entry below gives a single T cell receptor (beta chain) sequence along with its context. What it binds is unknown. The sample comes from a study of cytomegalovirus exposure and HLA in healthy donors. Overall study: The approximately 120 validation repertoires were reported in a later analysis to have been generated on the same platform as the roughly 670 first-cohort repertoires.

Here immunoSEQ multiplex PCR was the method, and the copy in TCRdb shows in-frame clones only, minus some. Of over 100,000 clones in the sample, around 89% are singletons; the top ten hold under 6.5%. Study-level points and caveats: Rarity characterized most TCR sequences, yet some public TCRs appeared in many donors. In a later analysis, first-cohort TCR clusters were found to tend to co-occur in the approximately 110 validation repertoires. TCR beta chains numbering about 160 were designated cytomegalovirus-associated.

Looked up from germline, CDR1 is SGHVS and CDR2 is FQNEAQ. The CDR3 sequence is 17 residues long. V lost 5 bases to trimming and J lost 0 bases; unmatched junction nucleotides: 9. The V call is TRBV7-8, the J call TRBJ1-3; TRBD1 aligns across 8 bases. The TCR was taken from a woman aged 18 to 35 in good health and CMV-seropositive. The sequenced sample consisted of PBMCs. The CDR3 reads CASSPRGQANSGNTIYF. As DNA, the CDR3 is TGTGCCAGCAGCCCCCGGGGACAGGCGAACTCTGGAAACACCATATATTTT.